The entry that follows covers one T cell receptor beta chain sequence. The antigen remains unidentified. The source of the sample is a study of cytomegalovirus exposure and HLA in healthy donors. Study-wide findings and caveats: The study flagged some 170 TCR beta chains as cytomegalovirus-associated. Rarity marked most TCR sequences, yet some public TCRs occurred in many donors.

The PCR was carried out with 60 Vbeta primers and 13 Jbeta primers. Only in-frame clones appear in the TCRdb table, and some are missing; sequencing was by immunoSEQ multiplex PCR. This sample's table reports just over 200,000 clones. CDR1 is SGHTA, CDR2 FQGNSA, per germline. This CDR3 is 14 amino acids long. Trimming left V 0 bases short and J 7 bases short, with 12 bases between. This chain connects TRBV7-2 to TRBJ1-1; D is ambiguous. The receptor was derived from a girl between 2 and 10 years old in good health and CMV-seropositive. Specimen: PBMCs. The CDR3 loop reads CASSLASGSFEAFF. The CDR3 DNA sequence: TGTGCCAGCAGCTTAGCGTCGGGGAGTTTTGAAGCTTTCTTT. Full variable domain (remainder filled in from reference TRBV7-2 and TRBJ1-1): GAGVSQSPSNKVTEKGKDVELRCDPISGHTALYWYRQSLGQGLEFLIYFQGNSAPDKSGLPSDRFSAERTGGSVSTLTIQRTQQEDSAVYLCASSLASGSFEAFFGQGTRLTVV.